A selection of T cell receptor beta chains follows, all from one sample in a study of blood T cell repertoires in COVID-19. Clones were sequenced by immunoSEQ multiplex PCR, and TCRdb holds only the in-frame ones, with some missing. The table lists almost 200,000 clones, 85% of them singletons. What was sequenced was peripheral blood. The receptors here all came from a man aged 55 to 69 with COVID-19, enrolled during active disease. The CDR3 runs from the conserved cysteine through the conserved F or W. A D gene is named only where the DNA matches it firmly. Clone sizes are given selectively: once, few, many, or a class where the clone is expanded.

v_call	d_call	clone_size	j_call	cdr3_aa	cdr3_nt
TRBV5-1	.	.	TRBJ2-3	CASSLIRGSRRDTQYF	TGCGCCAGCAGCTTGATAAGAGGGAGTAGACGGGATACGCAGTATTTT
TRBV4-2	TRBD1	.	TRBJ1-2	CASSQDWGDRNGYTF	TGTGCCAGCAGCCAAGATTGGGGGGACAGGAACGGCTACACCTTC
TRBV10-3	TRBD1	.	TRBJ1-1	CAISVGTVNTEAFF	TGTGCCATCAGTGTCGGGACAGTGAACACTGAAGCTTTCTTT
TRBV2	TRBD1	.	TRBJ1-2	CASSDFGQGRGYTF	TGTGCCAGCAGTGACTTTGGACAGGGACGGGGCTACACCTTC
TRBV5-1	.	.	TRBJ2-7	CASSLEGGLRGYEQYF	TGCGCCAGCAGCTTGGAGGGCGGTCTAAGGGGCTACGAGCAGTACTTC
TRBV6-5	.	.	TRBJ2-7	CASSYSLVLGGYEQYF	TGTGCCAGCAGTTACTCTTTGGTATTGGGGGGATACGAGCAGTACTTC
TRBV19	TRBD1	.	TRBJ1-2	CASSIPGQPPYGYTF	TGTGCCAGTAGTATTCCGGGACAGCCCCCCTATGGCTACACCTTC
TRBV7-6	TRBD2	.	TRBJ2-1	CASSKNSGSFYEQFF	TGTGCCAGCAGCAAAAATAGCGGGAGTTTCTATGAGCAGTTCTTC
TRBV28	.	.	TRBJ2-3	CASSVPRAASDTQYF	TGTGCCAGCAGCGTTCCGAGGGCGGCTTCCGATACGCAGTATTTT
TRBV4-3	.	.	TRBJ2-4	CASSQEGASGNIQYF	TGCGCCAGCAGCCAAGAGGGGGCGAGCGGAAACATTCAGTACTTC
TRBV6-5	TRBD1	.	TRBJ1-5	CASSPGQGNNQPQHF	TGTGCCAGCAGTCCGGGACAGGGAAACAATCAGCCCCAGCATTTT
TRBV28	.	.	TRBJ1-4	CASSMSGGVEKLFF	TGTGCCAGCAGTATGTCGGGGGGAGTTGAAAAACTGTTTTTT
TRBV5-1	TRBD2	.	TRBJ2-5	CASSHGGEGRETQYF	TGCGCCAGCAGCCATGGAGGGGAGGGGAGAGAGACCCAGTACTTC
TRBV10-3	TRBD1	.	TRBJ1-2	CAISGTGTRYNYGYTF	TGTGCCATCAGTGGGACAGGGACCAGGTATAACTATGGCTACACCTTC
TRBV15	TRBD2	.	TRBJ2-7	CATSPQREFSEQYF	TGTGCCACCAGCCCCCAGCGGGAGTTTTCCGAGCAGTACTTC
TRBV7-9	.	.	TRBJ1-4	CASSFQGSNEKLFF	TGTGCCAGCAGCTTCCAGGGAAGTAATGAAAAACTGTTTTTT
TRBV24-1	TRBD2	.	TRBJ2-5	CATSDPGRGETQYF	TGTGCCACCAGTGACCCCGGGAGGGGGGAGACCCAGTACTTC
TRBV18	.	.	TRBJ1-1	CASSPSRGLTEAFF	TGTGCCAGCTCACCATCAAGAGGGCTCACTGAAGCTTTCTTT
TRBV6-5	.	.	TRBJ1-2	CASSYSGLGYTF	TGTGCCAGCAGTTATTCAGGGCTGGGCTACACCTTC
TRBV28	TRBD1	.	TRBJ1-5	CASSIPGQGLPRQPQHF	TGTGCCAGTTCGATACCGGGACAGGGGCTGCCCCGACAGCCCCAGCATTTT
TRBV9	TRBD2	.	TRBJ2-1	CASSAGGLANEQFF	TGTGCCAGCAGCGCGGGGGGACTAGCCAATGAGCAGTTCTTC
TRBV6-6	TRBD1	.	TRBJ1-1	CASRDRVPAFF	TGTGCCAGCAGGGACAGGGTGCCCGCTTTCTTT
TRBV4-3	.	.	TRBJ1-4	CASSSSRGLGEKLFF	TGCGCCAGCAGCTCCTCCCGGGGGTTGGGGGAAAAACTGTTTTTT
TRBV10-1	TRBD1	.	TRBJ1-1	CASSPLPGQDGNTEAFF	TGCGCCAGCAGTCCCCTTCCTGGACAGGATGGGAACACTGAAGCTTTCTTT
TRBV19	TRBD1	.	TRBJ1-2	CASTSFRLDRGAGYTF	TGTGCCAGTACGTCATTTCGGTTGGACAGGGGCGCTGGCTACACCTTC
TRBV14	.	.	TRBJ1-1	CASSARQVNTEAFF	TGTGCCAGCAGCGCCCGACAGGTGAACACTGAAGCTTTCTTT
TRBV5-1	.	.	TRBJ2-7	CASSLERQSYEQYF	TGCGCCAGCAGCTTGGAGAGGCAGAGCTACGAGCAGTACTTC
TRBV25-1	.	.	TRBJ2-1	CAVGTSHSYNEQFF	TGTGCCGTAGGGACTTCTCACTCCTACAATGAGCAGTTCTTC
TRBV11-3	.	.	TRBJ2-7	CASSPSSVSEQYF	TGTGCCAGCAGCCCCAGTAGCGTATCCGAGCAGTACTTC
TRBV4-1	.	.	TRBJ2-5	CASSQGRSQETQYF	TGCGCCAGCAGCCAAGGCAGGTCTCAAGAGACCCAGTACTTC
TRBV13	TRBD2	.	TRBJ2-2	CASSPTLAGGELFF	TGTGCCAGCAGCCCCACACTAGCGGGCGGGGAGCTGTTTTTT
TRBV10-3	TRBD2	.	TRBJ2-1	CAISSGLAGNNEQFF	TGTGCCATCAGCAGCGGACTAGCCGGTAACAATGAGCAGTTCTTC
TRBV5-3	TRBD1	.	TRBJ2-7	CARSSYTGAKCDEQYF	TGTGCCAGAAGCTCCTATACAGGGGCAAAGTGTGACGAGCAGTACTTC
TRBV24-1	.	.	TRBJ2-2	CATSSMEGFGGELFF	TGTGCCACCAGCTCTATGGAGGGGTTCGGCGGGGAGCTGTTTTTT
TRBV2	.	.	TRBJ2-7	CASSEGKRLPNEQYF	TGTGCCAGCAGTGAGGGTAAGCGGTTGCCGAACGAGCAGTACTTC
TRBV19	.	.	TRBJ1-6	CASSKSDSSPLHF	TGTGCCAGTAGTAAATCCGATAGTTCACCCCTCCACTTT
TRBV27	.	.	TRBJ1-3	CASSRSASGNTIYF	TGTGCCAGCAGTCGGAGTGCCTCTGGAAACACCATATATTTT
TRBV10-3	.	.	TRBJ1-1	CAISEQGFGGTEAFF	TGTGCCATCAGTGAGCAGGGTTTCGGCGGAACTGAAGCTTTCTTT
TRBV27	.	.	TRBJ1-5	CASSLMSNQPQHF	TGTGCCAGCAGTTTAATGAGTAATCAGCCCCAGCATTTT
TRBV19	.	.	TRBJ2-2	CATRRILTGNTGELFF	TGTGCCACCAGAAGAATATTAACAGGGAACACCGGGGAGCTGTTTTTT
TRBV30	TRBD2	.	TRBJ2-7	CAWSVGSGAYEQYF	TGTGCCTGGAGTGTAGGGAGCGGGGCCTACGAGCAGTACTTC
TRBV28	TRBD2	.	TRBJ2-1	CASSLSGLEANEQFF	TGTGCCAGCAGTTTATCGGGACTAGAGGCCAATGAGCAGTTCTTC
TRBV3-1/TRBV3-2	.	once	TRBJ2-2	CASSQMTENTGELFF	TGTGCCAGCAGCCAAATGACTGAGAACACCGGGGAGCTGTTTTTT
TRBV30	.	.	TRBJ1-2	CAWSVLGGRGIGGYTF	TGTGCCTGGAGTGTACTCGGAGGGAGGGGGATCGGGGGCTACACCTTC
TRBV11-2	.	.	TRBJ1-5	CASSGGSNQPQHF	TGTGCCAGCAGCGGGGGGAGCAATCAGCCCCAGCATTTT